This entry lists 2 T cell receptor beta chains sequenced from one sample in a study of cytomegalovirus exposure and HLA in healthy donors. The PCR ran on 60 Vbeta and 13 Jbeta primers. Profiled with immunoSEQ multiplex PCR; TCRdb holds only in-frame clones, not every one. The sample lists 85,000 to 100,000 clones; around 74% were seen once. What was sequenced was PBMCs. Receptors originate from a man aged 45 to 65 in good health and CMV-seropositive.

The gene calls are TRBV7-9 and TRBJ2-2, with D possibly TRBD1 on 6 matching bases. Trimming removed 7 bases at V and 4 bases at J, with 16 bases between. CDR3 length: 15 amino acids. In germline, CDR1 is SEHNR, CDR2 FQNEAQ (reference sequence). DNA of the CDR3: TGTGCCAGCATCCCCCCCCTACAGGGCACCGGGGAGCTGTTTTTT. Protein sequence: CASIPPLQGTGELFF.

The J gene is TRBJ1-1, the V gene TRBV29-1, with TRBD1 identical over 7 bases. V trimming: 4 bases; J trimming: 5 bases; junction bases outside the gene matches: 7. This CDR3 region has 13 residues. Germline V gene data show CDR1 as SQVTM and CDR2 as ANQGSEA. CDR3 amino acids: CSVGNRGRTEAFF. The CDR3 DNA is TGCAGCGTTGGAAATAGGGGGCGGACTGAAGCTTTCTTT.